Listed below are T cell receptor beta chains from one sample, sequenced in a study of blood T cell repertoires in COVID-19. The protocol was immunoSEQ multiplex PCR, while the TCRdb copy is restricted to in-frame clones and leaves out a portion. The sample records some 300,000 clones, approximately 90% being singletons. Sequenced sample: peripheral blood. Receptors originate from a woman aged 45-65 years with COVID-19, enrolled during active disease. Each CDR3 is given with its conserved first and last residue. D genes are given only for firm matches. The size of a clone is reported for some rows only, either as once, few or many, or as a class for expanded clones.

CDR3 DNA	CDR3 protein	V gene	J gene	D gene	clone size
TGTGCCAGCAGCGCCCGGACTGGACAAGAGACCCAGTACTTC	CASSARTGQETQYF	TRBV7-2	TRBJ2-5	-	-
TGTGCCAGCAGCTTGTTAGGGGGAACTGAAGCTTTCTTT	CASSLLGGTEAFF	TRBV5-5	TRBJ1-1	-	few
TGTGCCAGTAGTATGAGTCTAGCGGAGCTGTTTTTT	CASSMSLAELFF	TRBV19	TRBJ2-2	-	-
TGTGCCAGTAGAAGGGAGTCGGGGACCCAGTACTTC	CASRRESGTQYF	TRBV19	TRBJ2-5	-	-
TGTGCCAGCAGCAAGGGAGCCGCGGGCTACGAGCAGTACTTC	CASSKGAAGYEQYF	TRBV5-6	TRBJ2-7	-	few
TGTGCCTGGAGTGAAAACAGGGGCAATCAGCCCCAGCATTTT	CAWSENRGNQPQHF	TRBV30	TRBJ1-5	-	-
TGTGCCATCAGTCTGGACAGATCCACTGAAGCTTTCTTT	CAISLDRSTEAFF	TRBV10-3	TRBJ1-1	-	-
TGTGCCAGCAGCGCCAAACAACTAGAGGGAGAGACCCAGTACTTC	CASSAKQLEGETQYF	TRBV5-5	TRBJ2-5	-	-
TGCGCCAGCAGCTTGGCTGGGGCGAATGCTGGAAACACCATATATTTT	CASSLAGANAGNTIYF	TRBV5-1	TRBJ1-3	-	-
TGTGCCAGCAGCTTAGACAGGGCTGATACGCAGTATTTT	CASSLDRADTQYF	TRBV11-3	TRBJ2-3	-	-
TGTGCCAGCTCGCAGCGGGAGGGGACCGGGGAGCTGTTTTTT	CASSQREGTGELFF	TRBV18	TRBJ2-2	TRBD2	-
TGTGCCAGCAGTTTAGGGGCGGGAACTGAAGCTTTCTTT	CASSLGAGTEAFF	TRBV27	TRBJ1-1	-	-
TGCGCCAGCAGCTTTGACAGGGGAAGAGGCGAGCAGTACTTC	CASSFDRGRGEQYF	TRBV5-1	TRBJ2-7	TRBD1	-
TGTGCCAGCAGCTTGGAGGGTCAGGCGGGTTCACCCCTCCACTTT	CASSLEGQAGSPLHF	TRBV5-4	TRBJ1-6	-	-
TGTGCCAGCAGCCGAGCTAGCGGGGGCAACAATGAGCAGTTCTTC	CASSRASGGNNEQFF	TRBV6-2/TRBV6-3	TRBJ2-1	TRBD2	-
TGTGCCAGCAGCCGCCCCTGGGACAGATCGAACTCTGGGGCCAACGTCCTGACTTTC	CASSRPWDRSNSGANVLTF	TRBV7-8	TRBJ2-6	TRBD1	-
TGTGCCAGTAGGGAGACAGGTGGGGATGAAAAACTGTTTTTT	CASRETGGDEKLFF	TRBV19	TRBJ1-4	-	-
TGTGCCAGCATCGACTTCCGGGACAACTCCTACGAGCAGTACTTC	CASIDFRDNSYEQYF	TRBV6-8	TRBJ2-7	-	-
TGTGCCAGCAGCCAAAGGGGGGGAGGAACTGAAGCTTTCTTT	CASSQRGGGTEAFF	TRBV14	TRBJ1-1	-	-
TGTGCCAGCAGCCCTAGTCCCTGGACAGCTTCGAACACTGAAGCTTTCTTT	CASSPSPWTASNTEAFF	TRBV11-2	TRBJ1-1	-	-
TGTGCCAGCAGCAAACCAGTAACCTACGAGCAGTACTTC	CASSKPVTYEQYF	TRBV11-3	TRBJ2-7	-	-
TGTGCCAGCAGCACCTCCAGGGTAGCGGGGAATCTTAACACTGAAGCTTTCTTT	CASSTSRVAGNLNTEAFF	TRBV9	TRBJ1-1	-	-
TGTGCCAGCCGGAGCACCTCCTACAATGAGCAGTTCTTC	CASRSTSYNEQFF	TRBV2	TRBJ2-1	-	-
TGTGCCAGCAGGCGGACAGGGTCCGAGCAGTACTTC	CASRRTGSEQYF	TRBV7-9	TRBJ2-7	TRBD1	-
TGCGCCAGCAGCTTGGGATCCCCGCCGAGCTCCTACAATGAGCAGTTCTTC	CASSLGSPPSSYNEQFF	TRBV5-1	TRBJ2-1	-	-
TGTGCCAGCTCACCGGGGGGGAGTGAGTACTTC	CASSPGGSEYF	TRBV18	TRBJ2-7	TRBD2	once
TGCGCCAGCAGCACCGCACTAGGATACAATGAGCAGTTCTTC	CASSTALGYNEQFF	TRBV5-1	TRBJ2-1	-	-
TGTGCCAGCAGCGTAGGACTAGACACCTGGAACCAAGAGACCCAGTACTTC	CASSVGLDTWNQETQYF	TRBV9	TRBJ2-5	-	-
TGTGCCAGCAGCGCGACTAGCGGGAGGGCCAATGAGCAGTTCTTC	CASSATSGRANEQFF	TRBV9	TRBJ2-1	TRBD2	-
TGTGCCAGCAGCCAAGTCGCTAGCGGCCGTGGTGAGCAGTTCTTC	CASSQVASGRGEQFF	TRBV14	TRBJ2-1	TRBD2	once
TGTGCCAGTAGCAGACACCGGGACAGGGAAGAAAAACTGTTTTTT	CASSRHRDREEKLFF	TRBV19	TRBJ1-4	TRBD1	-
TGCGCCAGCAGCCAACCAACAGGGGTTAATGGCTACACCTTC	CASSQPTGVNGYTF	TRBV4-1	TRBJ1-2	TRBD1	once
TGTGCCAGCTCACCACCCGGACTAGCGGGAGGGAGAGATACGCAGTATTTT	CASSPPGLAGGRDTQYF	TRBV18	TRBJ2-3	TRBD2	-
TGCGCCAGCAGCTTGGCCCGGACAGGCGGCGGGGAGCTGTTTTTT	CASSLARTGGGELFF	TRBV5-1	TRBJ2-2	TRBD1	-
TGTGCCAGCAGCTTGGTTCTCTATGGCTACACCTTC	CASSLVLYGYTF	TRBV5-5	TRBJ1-2	-	-
TGTGCCTGGAGTCCCGGTGTGAACACTGAAGCTTTCTTT	CAWSPGVNTEAFF	TRBV30	TRBJ1-1	-	-
TGCGCCAGCAGCCATCGGACAGGGGCGAACACCGGGGAGCTGTTTTTT	CASSHRTGANTGELFF	TRBV5-1	TRBJ2-2	TRBD1	-
TGTGCCAGCAGCTTAGAGGACACCGGCTCCTACGAGCAGTACTTC	CASSLEDTGSYEQYF	TRBV11-2	TRBJ2-7	-	-
TGTGCCAGTACTCCCCGAGGGACAGGGGGCACGCGTTCCTACAATGAGCAGTTCTTC	CASTPRGTGGTRSYNEQFF	TRBV19	TRBJ2-1	TRBD1	-
TGTGCCAGTAGTATTCAGGGAATCAATCAGCCCCAGCATTTT	CASSIQGINQPQHF	TRBV19	TRBJ1-5	-	-
TGTGCCAGCAGCCCAGGCCCCTACGAGCAGTACTTC	CASSPGPYEQYF	TRBV11-3	TRBJ2-7	-	-
TGTGCCAGCTCACCACCGGGGAGGGCAGAGAACACTGAAGCTTTCTTT	CASSPPGRAENTEAFF	TRBV18	TRBJ1-1	-	-
TGTGCCAGCAGCTTAGGGGCGTCCCAAATCCAAGAGACCCAGTACTTC	CASSLGASQIQETQYF	TRBV5-6	TRBJ2-5	-	once
TGTGCCAGCGCCCCGGCTAGTTCACCGACCTACAATGAGCAGTTCTTC	CASAPASSPTYNEQFF	TRBV7-3	TRBJ2-1	-	-
TGTGCCAGCAGCCCAGGGCTAAGTGAAAAACTGTTTTTT	CASSPGLSEKLFF	TRBV7-9	TRBJ1-4	-	-
TGTGCCAGCAGCTCCCAACCGGGACTTAACACCGGGGAGCTGTTTTTT	CASSSQPGLNTGELFF	TRBV5-6	TRBJ2-2	-	few